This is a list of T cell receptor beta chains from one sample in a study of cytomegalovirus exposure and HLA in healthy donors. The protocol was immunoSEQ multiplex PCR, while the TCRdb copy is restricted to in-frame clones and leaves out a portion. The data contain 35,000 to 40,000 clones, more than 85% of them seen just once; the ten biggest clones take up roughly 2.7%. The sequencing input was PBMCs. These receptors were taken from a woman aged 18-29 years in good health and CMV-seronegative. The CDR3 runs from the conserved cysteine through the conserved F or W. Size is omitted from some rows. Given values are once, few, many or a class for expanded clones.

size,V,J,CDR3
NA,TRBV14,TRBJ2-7,CASSQGRDDGEQYF
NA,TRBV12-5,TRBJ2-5,CASGLVRGPGETQYF
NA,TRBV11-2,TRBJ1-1,CASSLRGGQLNTEAFF
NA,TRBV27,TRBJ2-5,CASSFGRGLGETQYF
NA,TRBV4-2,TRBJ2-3,CASSHDRSPDTQYF
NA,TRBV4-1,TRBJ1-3,CASSQEIGSTGQRNTIYF
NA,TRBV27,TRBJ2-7,CASSVRTGVYEQYF
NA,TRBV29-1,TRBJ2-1,CSVDRTGQGYNEQFF
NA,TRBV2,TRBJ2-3,CASSEVGGQGTDTQYF
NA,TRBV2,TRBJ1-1,CASSDEQGLTEAFF
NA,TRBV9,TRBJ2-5,CASSVGTSEGETQYF
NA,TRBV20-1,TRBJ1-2,CSARLGAGYTF
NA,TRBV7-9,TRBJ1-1,CSSTNTLGYTEAFF
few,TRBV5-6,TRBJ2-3,CASSWGTGGTQYF
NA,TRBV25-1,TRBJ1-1,CASSDPRGVPTEAFF
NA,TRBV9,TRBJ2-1,CASSAHGGSSYNEQFF
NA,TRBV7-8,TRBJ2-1,CASSTTGGTPSYNEQFF
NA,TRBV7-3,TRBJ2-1,CASSSPENRDSLYNEQFF
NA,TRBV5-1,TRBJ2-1,CASSLEAGDYNEQFF
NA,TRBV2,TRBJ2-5,CASRTGTAQETQYF
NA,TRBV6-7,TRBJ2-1,CASSYSFFLAGYNNEQFF
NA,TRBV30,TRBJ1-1,CAWTPGYTGEAFF
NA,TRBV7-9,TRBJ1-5,CASSLVSPLGHNQPQHF
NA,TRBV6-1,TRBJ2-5,CASSFGGLSWEQYF
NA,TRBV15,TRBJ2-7,CATSRDFSYEQYF
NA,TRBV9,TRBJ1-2,CASSVGADGYTF
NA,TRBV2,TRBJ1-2,CASSVAPGRKKYTF